This TCR beta chain was sequenced in a study of CD8 T cells in Susac syndrome. A quantity of about 0.45 to 1 ug RNA underwent reverse transcription using random hexamers. Amplification of the TCR beta CDR3 was carried out by immunoSEQ multiplex PCR, which spanned a total of 54 Vbeta and 13 Jbeta segments. TCRdb re-called the immunoSEQ multiplex PCR reads through MiXCR, storing one row per CDR3 protein. The sample consists of some 170,000 distinct CDR3 sequences, 94% of them appearing once. The CDR3 is made up of 15 amino acids. V was trimmed by 0 bases and J by 7 bases, leaving 14 bases between them. The germline V gene encodes CDR1 SGHNT and CDR2 YYREEE (reference sequence).

Sequenced input: CD4+ T cells from PBMCs. This clonotype was obtained from a human donor with multiple sclerosis. The rearrangement links TRBV5-4 to TRBJ2-1, with D unresolved. The CDR3 is CASSLGRSTRNEQFF. The CDR3 nucleotides are TGTGCCAGCAGCTTGGGGCGGAGTACAAGGAATGAGCAGTTCTTC.